This T cell receptor beta chain originates from a study of blood T cell repertoires in COVID-19. For the study at large: The United States, Italy and Spain supplied acute and convalescent COVID-19 samples. Sample material is recorded as cDNA or gDNA derived from T cells, B-cell-depleted T cells, or PBMCs.

The table came from immunoSEQ multiplex PCR; TCRdb's copy has only in-frame clones and leaves some out. The sample shows about 34,000 clones, 60% to 80% of them seen only once. This TCR derives from a human donor in a cohort sampled during active COVID-19. Sequencing was done on a sample of peripheral blood.

CDR3 sequence (DNA): TGTGCCATCAGTGCCCCCAGGTCGGACAGACGACATGGCTACACCTTC. It codes for CAISAPRSDRRHGYTF. This chain connects TRBV10-3 to TRBJ1-2, with a weak D call TRBD1 (6 bases). Per the germline V gene, CDR1 is ENHRY and CDR2 is SYGVKD. CDR3 length equals 16 residues. Trimming removed 4 bases from V and 6 bases from J, with 21 bases in between.